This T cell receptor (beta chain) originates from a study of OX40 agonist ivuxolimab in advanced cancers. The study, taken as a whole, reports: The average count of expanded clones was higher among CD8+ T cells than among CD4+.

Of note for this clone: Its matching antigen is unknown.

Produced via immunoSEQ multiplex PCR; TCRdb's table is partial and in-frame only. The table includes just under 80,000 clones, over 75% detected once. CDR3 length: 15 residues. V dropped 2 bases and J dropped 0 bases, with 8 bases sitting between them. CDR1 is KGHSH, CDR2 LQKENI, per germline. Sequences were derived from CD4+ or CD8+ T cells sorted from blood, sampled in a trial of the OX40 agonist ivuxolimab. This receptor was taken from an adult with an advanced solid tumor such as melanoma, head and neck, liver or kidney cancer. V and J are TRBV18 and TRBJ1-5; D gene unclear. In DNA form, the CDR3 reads TGTGCCAGCTCACCAGGGGTAAATAGCAATCAGCCCCAGCATTTT. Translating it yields CASSPGVNSNQPQHF.